This TCR beta chain appears in the sequencing data of a study of cytomegalovirus exposure and HLA in healthy donors. This CDR3 has 14 amino acids. Germline CDR1 and CDR2: SQVTM and ANQGSEA. V was clipped by 6 bases and J by 7 bases; unmatched bases: 9. The PCR made use of 60 Vbeta and 13 Jbeta primers. TCRdb's table, derived via immunoSEQ multiplex PCR, lists solely in-frame clones and lacks some. The data show about 160,000 clones, roughly 78% seen once. Comment on this clone: The antigen is not known.

General study findings and limits: A previous analysis found most TCR beta V segments productive roughly 87% or roughly 30% of the time. Within a later analysis, the majority of CMV-associated TCR beta chains appeared HLA-restricted.

Input material: PBMCs. The chain carries TRBV29-1 and TRBJ1-1; 12 positions agree with TRBD1. The sequence was obtained from a man aged 45-60 years in good health and CMV-seropositive. The CDR3, as DNA: TGCAGCGTATCCGGGACAGGGGGCGGGATTGAAGCTTTCTTT. Encoded protein: CSVSGTGGGIEAFF.